This T cell receptor (beta chain) originates from a study of blood T cells in healthy people across ages. Study-wide context: Template switching caught about one barcoded beta molecule for each two T cells. Study-wide results and caveats: Diversity figures derived from one million T cells were judged to underestimate the true value. In long-lived donors, naive CD4+ cell counts and diversity exceeded those of aged donors.

There are a few counts of this clonotype. The antigen is unknown. The V end was cut by 4 bases, the J end by 5 bases, with 19 bases between. The CDR3 loop spans 16 amino acids. Germline V lookup: CDR1 SGDLS, CDR2 YYNGEE. Sample-barcoded 5' priming and a J-beta primer mix drove a second PCR of 7 to 11 cycles. Carrying 12 random nucleotides, a template-switch adaptor labeled each individual cDNA molecule. TCRdb itself ran the 5' RACE reads through MiXCR, one entry per CDR3 protein. The data show approximately 730,000 distinct CDR3 sequences, roughly 44% seen once. This TCR came from a woman in her sixties or seventies in good health. The sequencing input was blood. The chain links TRBV9 to TRBJ2-1; D may be TRBD2 (7 bases). The CDR3 DNA sequence: TGTGCCAGCAGCCCCGTAGGGGGGCGGGGGAACAATGAGCAGTTCTTC. Protein sequence: CASSPVGGRGNNEQFF.